Listed below are T cell receptor beta chains from one sample, sequenced in a study of regulatory T cells in long-lasting Graves disease. A single record per CDR3 protein comes from TCRdb applying MiXCR to the multiplex PCR reads. The data contain about 560,000 distinct CDR3 sequences, about 15% of them seen just once; the ten biggest clones take up 12%. This sample was also put to use in a study of T cells in Graves' hyperthyroidism and ophthalmopathy.

This specimen was peripheral blood mononuclear cells (PBMCs), taken at new diagnosis, from a patient treated with antithyroid drugs. The receptor source for this set is a man between 18 and 29 years old with Graves disease. Each CDR3 is given with its conserved first and last residue. D genes are given only for firm matches.

TRBV20-1,.,TRBJ2-1,CSNNLYGGPVHNEQFF
TRBV7-2,TRBD2,TRBJ2-2,CASSLWREGTGELFF
TRBV30,.,TRBJ1-1,CAWTKLLNTEAFF
TRBV14,TRBD1,TRBJ2-7,CASSQETGPYEQYF
TRBV29-1,.,TRBJ2-1,CSVEAGTGSPYNEQFF
TRBV30,.,TRBJ1-6,CAWSHQRPLHF
TRBV6-1,TRBD1,TRBJ2-7,CASTPAPGQSSYEQYF
TRBV5-1,.,TRBJ2-6,CASSLGRDSGANVLTF
TRBV29-1,TRBD1,TRBJ2-4,CSALGQQTKNIQYF
TRBV19,.,TRBJ2-1,CASSIGLAQMYNEQFF
TRBV4-2,.,.,CASSQGPAVTDTQYF
TRBV5-1,.,TRBJ1-2,CASSLKGEGGEGVYGYTF
TRBV5-5,.,TRBJ2-7,CASSGRTHSYEQYF
TRBV11-2,.,TRBJ1-2,CASSLTDNYGYTF
TRBV7-9,.,TRBJ1-2,CASSPVPGRPMGNYGYTF
TRBV27,.,TRBJ1-5,CASSLRQNSNQPQHF
TRBV5-5,.,TRBJ2-7,CASTLTRMDEQYF
TRBV7-9,.,TRBJ2-7,CASSLTNEQYF
TRBV12-5,TRBD1,TRBJ2-7,CASGLVLDRENGQYF
TRBV3-1,.,TRBJ2-7,CASSQYENYEQYF
TRBV6-5,.,TRBJ2-7,CASSYSGPGTEQYF
TRBV6-1,.,TRBJ2-5,CASSEGAKQETQYF
TRBV9,TRBD2,TRBJ2-2,CASSVAGLAGFGNTGELFF
TRBV27,.,TRBJ2-1,CASSLKGPSNEQFF
TRBV20-1,.,TRBJ1-2,CSALAENYGYTF
TRBV5-1,.,TRBJ1-5,CASSLDLGSNQPQHF
TRBV7-2,TRBD2,TRBJ2-1,CASGELAGELSYNEQFF
TRBV7-3,TRBD1,TRBJ2-2,CASSLRGQTGLAGELFF
TRBV12-3/TRBV12-4,TRBD2,TRBJ2-5,CASSSRGGETQYF
TRBV5-1,TRBD1,TRBJ1-2,CASSPIMRTGTLNYGYTF
TRBV5-1,TRBD2,TRBJ2-3,CASRYWTSGTDTQYF
TRBV3-1,.,TRBJ2-7,CASSQDLAEQYF
TRBV7-9,TRBD2,TRBJ2-3,CASSLPSGRNADTQYF
TRBV4-1,.,TRBJ2-1,CASSQDRQDIFNEQFF
TRBV28,.,TRBJ2-1,CASSLPTGSSYNEQFF
TRBV20-1,TRBD1,TRBJ2-7,CSASKTGLFYGQYF
TRBV27,.,TRBJ1-2,CASSLATGPNYGYTF
TRBV20-1,TRBD2,TRBJ2-3,CSARDRISGSSTQYF
TRBV9,.,TRBJ2-2,CASSARQDTGELFF
TRBV20-1,.,TRBJ1-1,CSARLQGRNTEAFF
TRBV7-2,TRBD2,TRBJ2-5,CASSLSAGGGETQYF
TRBV27,TRBD2,TRBJ2-5,CASSFRFMASGDQETQYF
TRBV6-5,.,TRBJ2-7,CASSYGATSYEQYF
TRBV5-4,.,TRBJ2-7,CASRAGHSYEQYF
TRBV20-1,.,TRBJ2-5,CSAPGTPGVATQYF
TRBV27,TRBD1,TRBJ1-6,CASSWTGGHNSPLHF
TRBV3-1,TRBD2,TRBJ2-4,CASSPDGTSGTKNIQYF
TRBV5-1,.,TRBJ2-1,CASSEHTSSSYNEQFF